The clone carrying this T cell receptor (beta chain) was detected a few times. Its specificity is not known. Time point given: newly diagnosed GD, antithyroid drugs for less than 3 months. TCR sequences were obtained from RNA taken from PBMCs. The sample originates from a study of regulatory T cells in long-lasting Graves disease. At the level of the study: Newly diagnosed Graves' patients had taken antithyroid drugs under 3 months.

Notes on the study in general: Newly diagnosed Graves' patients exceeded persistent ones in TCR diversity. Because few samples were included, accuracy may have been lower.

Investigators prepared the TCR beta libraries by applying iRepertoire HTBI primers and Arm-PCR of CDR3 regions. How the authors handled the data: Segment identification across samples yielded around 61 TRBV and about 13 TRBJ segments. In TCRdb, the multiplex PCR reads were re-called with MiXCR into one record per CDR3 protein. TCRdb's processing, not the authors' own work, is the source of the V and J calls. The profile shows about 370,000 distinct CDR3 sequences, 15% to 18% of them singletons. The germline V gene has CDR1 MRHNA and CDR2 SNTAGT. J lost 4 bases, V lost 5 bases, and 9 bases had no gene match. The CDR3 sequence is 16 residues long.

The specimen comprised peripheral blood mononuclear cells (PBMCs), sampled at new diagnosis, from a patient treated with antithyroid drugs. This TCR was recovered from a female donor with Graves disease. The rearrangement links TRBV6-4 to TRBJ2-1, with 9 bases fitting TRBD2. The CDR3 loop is CASSLRTSAAYNEQFF. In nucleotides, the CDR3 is TGTGCCAGCAGTCTGAGGACTAGCGCAGCTTACAATGAGCAGTTCTTC.